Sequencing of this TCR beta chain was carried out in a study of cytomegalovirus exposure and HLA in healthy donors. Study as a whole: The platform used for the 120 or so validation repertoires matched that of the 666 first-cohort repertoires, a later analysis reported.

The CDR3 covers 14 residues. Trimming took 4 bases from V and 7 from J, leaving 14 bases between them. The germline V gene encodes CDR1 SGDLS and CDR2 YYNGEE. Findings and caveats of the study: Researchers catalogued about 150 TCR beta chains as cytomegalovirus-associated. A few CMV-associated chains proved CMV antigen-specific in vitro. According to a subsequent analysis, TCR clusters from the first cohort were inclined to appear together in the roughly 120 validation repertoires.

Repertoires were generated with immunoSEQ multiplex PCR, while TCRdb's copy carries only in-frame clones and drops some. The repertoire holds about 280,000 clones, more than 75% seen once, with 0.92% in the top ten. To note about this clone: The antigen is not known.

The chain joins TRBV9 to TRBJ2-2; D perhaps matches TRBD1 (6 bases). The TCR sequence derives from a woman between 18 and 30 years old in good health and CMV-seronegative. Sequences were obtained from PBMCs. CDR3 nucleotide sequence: TGTGCCAGCAGCTCAGGGGAGAAGGGCGGGGAGCTGTTTTTT. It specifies CASSSGEKGGELFF.